The rows below give T cell receptor beta chains drawn from one sample of a study of beta chain features in type 1 diabetes. The assay was immunoSEQ multiplex PCR, and TCRdb's table has in-frame clones only and misses some. The repertoire holds 810,000 or so clones, with roughly a sixth as singletons. Sequencing used naive CD4+ T cells from blood. The receptors come from a woman aged 18-29 years in good health. Each CDR3 is given with its conserved first and last residue. The order of the fields is D gene, J gene, V gene, clone size, CDR3 DNA, CDR3 protein. D genes are given only for firm matches. The listing skips clone size in some rows; elsewhere it reads once, few, many or a size class.

TRBD1	TRBJ2-3	TRBV6-5	few	TGTGCCAGCAGTTACGGACAGGGGGGCGGCGATACGCAGTATTTT	CASSYGQGGGDTQYF
TRBD1	TRBJ2-3	TRBV7-9	.	TGTGCCAGCAGCTCACAGGGGTCTGGAGCAGATACGCAGTATTTT	CASSSQGSGADTQYF
TRBD1	TRBJ2-3	TRBV4-3	.	TGCGCCAGCAGCCCTCGGGGACAGCCGTTCACAGATACGCAGTATTTT	CASSPRGQPFTDTQYF
TRBD1	TRBJ2-7	TRBV4-1	.	TGCGCCAGCAGCCAACCGGGACAGGGAAAATACGAGCAGTACTTC	CASSQPGQGKYEQYF
TRBD1	TRBJ1-2	TRBV6-1	.	TGTGCCAGCAATAACAGGGGGCGGCAATCCTATGGCTACACCTTC	CASNNRGRQSYGYTF
.	TRBJ1-1	TRBV20-1	.	TGCAGTGCAAGGAACACTGAAGCTTTCTTT	CSARNTEAFF
TRBD1	TRBJ2-1	TRBV5-1	few	TGCGCCAGCAGCCTTAACAGGGGGAACAATGAGCAGTTCTTC	CASSLNRGNNEQFF
.	TRBJ2-7	TRBV25-1	few	TGTGCCAGCAGTCCTCCTTGGGACACGACCTACGAGCAGTACTTC	CASSPPWDTTYEQYF
TRBD1	TRBJ1-4	TRBV27	.	TGTGCCAGCAGTTTAACCCCCCCGGGAGGGACAGGGAGGGAAAAACTGTTTTTT	CASSLTPPGGTGREKLFF
TRBD1	TRBJ1-2	TRBV7-9	.	TGTGCCAGCAGCCCCTTAACAGGGGGCAGAGGTGGCTACACCTTC	CASSPLTGGRGGYTF
.	TRBJ1-4	TRBV18	few	TGTGCCAGCTCACCACCTGAAGGGCGCGAAAAACTGTTTTTT	CASSPPEGREKLFF
.	TRBJ2-4	TRBV18	.	TGTGCCAGCTCACCACTTTTCTCGGACAGCAAAAACATTCAGTACTTC	CASSPLFSDSKNIQYF
TRBD2	TRBJ2-1	TRBV9	few	TGTGCCAGCAGTCCTAGCGGGAGCGTCCCCAATGAGCAGTTCTTC	CASSPSGSVPNEQFF
.	TRBJ2-7	TRBV19	few	TGTGCCAGTAGTCCCCACTCCGTGGGGACAAGCGAGCAGTACTTC	CASSPHSVGTSEQYF
TRBD2	TRBJ2-5	TRBV18	.	TGTGCCAGCTCACCACCAAGGACTAGCGGTTCTGCGACCCAGTACTTC	CASSPPRTSGSATQYF
TRBD1	TRBJ1-5	TRBV7-9	.	TGTGCCAGCAGTTCCGGGACAGGTCGCAAGGCCCAGCATTTT	CASSSGTGRKAQHF
TRBD1	TRBJ2-2	TRBV6-5	few	TGTGCCAGCAGACGAGGGGGCGACACCGGGGAGCTGTTTTTT	CASRRGGDTGELFF
.	TRBJ2-5	TRBV6-1	few	TGTGCCAGCAGAACAACAGGGTCCGGGGAGACCCAGTACTTC	CASRTTGSGETQYF
TRBD2	TRBJ2-1	TRBV12-5	few	TGTGCTAGTGGTGGGACTAGCGGGAGGCGTGAGCAGTTCTTC	CASGGTSGRREQFF
.	TRBJ1-2	TRBV4-3	.	TGCGCCAGCAGCCAAGAACACTTAGCTAACTATGGCTACACCTTC	CASSQEHLANYGYTF
.	TRBJ2-3	TRBV5-4	.	TGTGCCAGCAGCTCACCAGGGAGGAGGACAGATACGCAGTATTTT	CASSSPGRRTDTQYF
.	TRBJ1-2	TRBV5-6	.	TGTGCCAGCAGCTTTACTTCAGCTTTCTATGGCTACACCTTC	CASSFTSAFYGYTF
.	TRBJ2-1	TRBV2	few	TGTGCCAGCAGGGATATTCCATCGGGATCCTACAATGAGCAGTTCTTC	CASRDIPSGSYNEQFF
TRBD1	TRBJ1-1	TRBV20-1	once	TGCAGTGCCTCGGACAGGGAATCTGCTTTCTTT	CSASDRESAFF
TRBD1	TRBJ2-5	TRBV19	.	TGTGCCAGTAGTTCGGGACAGAGACAAGAGACCCAGTACTTC	CASSSGQRQETQYF
.	TRBJ2-1	TRBV15	few	TGTGCCACCAGCAGGTCAACAGGGATTTGGAGCTCCTACAATGAGCAGTTCTTC	CATSRSTGIWSSYNEQFF
TRBD1	TRBJ1-4	TRBV7-9	few	TGTGCCAGTAACAGGGGTAATGAAAAACTGTTTTTT	CASNRGNEKLFF
.	TRBJ2-5	TRBV9	few	TGTGCCAGCAGCGTAGGGGTAGAAGAGACCCAGTACTTC	CASSVGVEETQYF
TRBD2	TRBJ2-1	TRBV9	.	TGTGCCAGCAGCGTAACCGCGGGAGTTTACAATGAGCAGTTCTTC	CASSVTAGVYNEQFF
TRBD2	TRBJ2-7	TRBV4-3	many	TGCGCCAGCAGCCAAGGTGTAGCGGGACACTACGAGCAGTACTTC	CASSQGVAGHYEQYF
.	TRBJ1-1	TRBV28	.	TGTGCCAGCACCCCAGCGGGGCGATGGGACACTGAAGCTTTCTTT	CASTPAGRWDTEAFF
.	TRBJ2-7	TRBV11-1	.	TGTGCCAGCAGCTTAAGGCTGGGAACGGACGAGCAGTACTTC	CASSLRLGTDEQYF
TRBD2	TRBJ2-1	TRBV9	.	TGTGCCAGCAGCCTCGGACTAGCGGGGTACAATGAGCAGTTCTTC	CASSLGLAGYNEQFF
TRBD1	TRBJ2-3	TRBV6-5	.	TGTGCCAGCAGAATGAGGACAGGGCCCAGCGATACGCAGTATTTT	CASRMRTGPSDTQYF
TRBD1	TRBJ2-7	TRBV6-1	.	TGTGCCATTGCGACAGGGAACTACGAGCAGTACTTC	CAIATGNYEQYF
.	TRBJ2-2	TRBV2	few	TGTGCCAGCAGTGAAGATGGGGAGCTGTTTTTT	CASSEDGELFF
.	TRBJ2-3	TRBV5-1	few	TGCGCCAGCAGCTTGGGTGGTAGACGCACAGATACGCAGTATTTT	CASSLGGRRTDTQYF
TRBD2	TRBJ2-7	TRBV5-1	.	TGCGCCAGCAGCTTGGTAGCGGGAGTATCCTACGAGCAGTACTTC	CASSLVAGVSYEQYF
.	TRBJ1-1	TRBV5-4	.	TGTGCCAGCAGCCAAGTTAAGGACACTGAAGCTTTCTTT	CASSQVKDTEAFF
TRBD1	TRBJ1-1	TRBV5-1	.	TGCGCCAGCAGCTTGAGGACAGGGCAATCGGCTGAAGCTTTCTTT	CASSLRTGQSAEAFF
TRBD1	TRBJ2-1	TRBV11-2	.	TGTGCCAGCAGCTTCCGCCCAGACAGGGTCAGGGACAATGAGCAGTTCTTC	CASSFRPDRVRDNEQFF
.	TRBJ1-1	TRBV7-9	few	TGTGCCAGCAGCTTAATGGGGATCGGCACTGAAGCTTTCTTT	CASSLMGIGTEAFF
TRBD2	TRBJ2-1	TRBV10-3	many	TGTGCCATCAGGGGGACTAGCGGGAGATACAATGAGCAGTTCTTC	CAIRGTSGRYNEQFF
.	TRBJ2-3	TRBV28	.	TGTGCCATCGGACAGTTTGGGTCTTGGGCGTGGACAGATACGCAGTATTTT	CAIGQFGSWAWTDTQYF
TRBD1	TRBJ2-5	TRBV5-1	.	TGCGCCAGCAGCCCAGGACAGGGTGTGGGGGAGACCCAGTACTTC	CASSPGQGVGETQYF
.	TRBJ2-1	TRBV19	few	TGTGCCAGTAGAGGGTCCCACGGGGGCGAGCAGTTCTTC	CASRGSHGGEQFF
.	TRBJ1-5	TRBV28	.	TGTGCCAGCAGCACTCGGGCATATTATAGCAATCAGCCCCAGCATTTT	CASSTRAYYSNQPQHF
.	TRBJ2-6	TRBV7-6	.	TGTGCCAGCAGCTTCGGTCCTGGGGCTAACGTCCTGACTTTC	CASSFGPGANVLTF
TRBD1	TRBJ2-7	TRBV7-2	.	TGTGCCAGCAGCCCACTAAGGGGGACAGGGGCCTACGAGCAGTACTTC	CASSPLRGTGAYEQYF